Listed below are T cell receptor beta chains from one sample, sequenced in a study of Graves' ophthalmopathy and Graves' hyperthyroidism. TCRdb re-analysed the multiplex PCR reads in MiXCR, keeping a single row per CDR3 protein. The sample holds about 180,000 distinct CDR3 sequences, 30% to 45% seen once. The sample consisted of peripheral blood. The origin of the receptors is a woman aged 40 to 49 with Graves' ophthalmopathy. The CDR3 runs from the conserved cysteine through the conserved F or W. The order of the fields is V gene, D gene, clone size, J gene, CDR3 DNA, CDR3 protein. D genes are given only for firm matches. Clone sizes are given selectively: once, few, many, or a class where the clone is expanded.

TRBV7-2,TRBD2,NA,TRBJ2-4,TGTGCCAGCAGCTTCCTAGCGGGAGGGGACAACATTCAGTACTTC,CASSFLAGGDNIQYF
TRBV20-1,TRBD1,many,TRBJ2-5,TGCAGTGCGCTCGGACAGGGGCAAGAGACCCAGTACTTC,CSALGQGQETQYF
TRBV27,TRBD1,many,TRBJ2-7,TGTGCCAGCGGGACAGGGGGGCGCGAGCAGTACTTC,CASGTGGREQYF
TRBV12-3/TRBV12-4,NA,few,TRBJ1-1,TGTGCCAGCAGTTTTGGCAGGGTGAACACTGAAGCTTTCTTT,CASSFGRVNTEAFF
TRBV5-1,NA,many,TRBJ1-5,TGCGCCCACCCGAGGCAGCCCCAGCATTTT,CAHPRQPQHF
TRBV7-2,TRBD2,NA,TRBJ2-5,TGTGCCAGCAGCTTGGGGGGGACTAGCGGCAAGTTGACCCAGTACTTC,CASSLGGTSGKLTQYF
TRBV6-2/TRBV6-3,NA,NA,TRBJ1-5,TGTGCCAGCTACAGCACGGACGTAGGTCAGCCCCAGCATTTT,CASYSTDVGQPQHF
TRBV28,NA,many,TRBJ1-3,TGTGCCAGCAGTCCTACAGGAAACACCATATATTTT,CASSPTGNTIYF
TRBV12-3/TRBV12-4,NA,NA,TRBJ2-5,TGTGCCAGCAGCCCCACCCCCGTTACCCAGTACTTC,CASSPTPVTQYF
TRBV12-5,NA,few,TRBJ2-7,TGTGCTAGTGGTTTGGTGGATAGGTCGCCCCCGCCCTACGAGCAGTACTTC,CASGLVDRSPPPYEQYF
TRBV20-1,NA,many,TRBJ2-7,TGCAGTGCTTGGCGTCGGGACGGCGGAACCTACGAGCAGTACTTC,CSAWRRDGGTYEQYF
TRBV28,TRBD1,many,TRBJ2-6,TGTGCCAGCAGGGGACAGGGAGCATCGAGAGGGGCCAACGTCCTGACTTTC,CASRGQGASRGANVLTF
TRBV19,TRBD1,many,TRBJ1-2,TGTGCCAGTAGTCCAGGGGGCGCAGACTATGGCTACACCTTC,CASSPGGADYGYTF
TRBV10-3,TRBD1,many,TRBJ1-6,TGTGCCATCAGTGAATCGACAGGGGATGTGTCACCCCTCCACTTT,CAISESTGDVSPLHF
TRBV12-3/TRBV12-4,NA,NA,TRBJ1-5,TGTGCCAGCACCCTGGGCGGGGAGGATCAGCCCCAGCATTTT,CASTLGGEDQPQHF
TRBV29-1,NA,many,TRBJ1-1,TGCAGCGTTGTTTTTGCGGACATGAACACTGAAGCTTTCTTT,CSVVFADMNTEAFF
TRBV19,NA,NA,TRBJ1-1,TGTGCCAGTAGTATAGGTGGGAACCTAAGGACTGAAGCTTTCTTT,CASSIGGNLRTEAFF
TRBV28,NA,once,TRBJ1-1,TGTGCCACCGTCACGGACAGATTGAACACTGAAGCTTTCTTT,CATVTDRLNTEAFF
TRBV12-3/TRBV12-4,NA,NA,TRBJ1-1,TGTGCCAGCAGTGAAGCGGTAGAGGGGACTGAAGCTTTCTTT,CASSEAVEGTEAFF
TRBV6-1,TRBD2,NA,TRBJ2-2,TGTGCCAGCAGTGCTTCTAGCGGACCGGGGGAGCTGTTTTTT,CASSASSGPGELFF
TRBV13,NA,many,TRBJ1-1,TGTGCCAGCAGCTTAGAGAGAAGAAGTAACACTGAAGCTTTCTTT,CASSLERRSNTEAFF
TRBV18,NA,many,TRBJ2-5,TGTGCCAGCTCACCAGGCAGCCAACAAGAGACCCAGTACTTC,CASSPGSQQETQYF
TRBV28,TRBD1,NA,TRBJ2-7,TGTGCCAGCAGAACCGGGACAGTTTACGAGCAGTACTTC,CASRTGTVYEQYF
TRBV18,NA,many,TRBJ2-7,TGTGCCAGCTCACTCCAGGAAACCCACTACGAGCAGTACTTC,CASSLQETHYEQYF
TRBV28,TRBD1,many,TRBJ1-2,TGTGCCAGCAGTACAGGGGAGTGGTATGGCTACACCTTC,CASSTGEWYGYTF
TRBV6-2/TRBV6-3,NA,once,TRBJ2-7,TGTGCCAGCACAGCCGATACAGGGATCCGCGACGAGCAGTACTTC,CASTADTGIRDEQYF
TRBV27,NA,many,TRBJ1-1,TGTGCCAGCAGTTCTACGACAGACATGAACACTGAAGCTTTCTTT,CASSSTTDMNTEAFF
TRBV30,TRBD1,many,TRBJ1-1,TGTGCCTGGAGTGTGGGGATAGGCAGGGGGCTCGTCACTGAAGCTTTCTTT,CAWSVGIGRGLVTEAFF
TRBV7-9,NA,many,TRBJ2-5,TGTGCCAGCAGCTTAGCGGCAGAAATGGAGACCCAGTACTTC,CASSLAAEMETQYF
TRBV10-3,NA,few,TRBJ2-5,TGTGCCATCAGTGTGGGTGCCCAAGAGACCCAGTACTTC,CAISVGAQETQYF
TRBV9,NA,many,TRBJ2-7,TGTGCCAGCAACCAAGACAGCGCCTCCCTTGACGAGCAGTACTTC,CASNQDSASLDEQYF
TRBV10-3,TRBD1,many,TRBJ1-1,TGTGCCATCAGTGGGGGACAGAGAAACACTGAAGCTTTCTTT,CAISGGQRNTEAFF
TRBV28,NA,NA,TRBJ2-7,TGTGCCAGCCGCACCATCCCGACCTACGAGCAGTACTTC,CASRTIPTYEQYF
TRBV13,NA,once,TRBJ2-7,TGTGCCAGCAGCTTAGAGAAACCGTATGGAGAGCAGTACTTC,CASSLEKPYGEQYF
TRBV13,NA,NA,TRBJ2-7,TGTGCCAGCAGCTTAGATATGACAGGTTTTGACGAGCAGTACTTC,CASSLDMTGFDEQYF
TRBV5-6,NA,NA,TRBJ1-1,TGTGCCAGCAGCTTGGTTGGGGGGACAAAAGGTACTGAAGCTTTCTTT,CASSLVGGTKGTEAFF
TRBV6-5,NA,many,TRBJ1-1,TGTGCCAGCAGTTACGGGGCAGGGGAGTTACGGAACACTGAAGCTTTCTTT,CASSYGAGELRNTEAFF
TRBV6-2/TRBV6-3,TRBD1,many,TRBJ2-5,TGTGCCAGCAGCGACAGGGGGAGGAGAAAGACCCAGTACTTC,CASSDRGRRKTQYF
TRBV6-2/TRBV6-3,TRBD2,NA,TRBJ2-7,TGTGCCAGCAGTTACTACCCGGGACTAGCGGTCTACGAGCAGTACTTC,CASSYYPGLAVYEQYF
TRBV28,NA,NA,TRBJ2-5,TGTGCCAGCAGTTTAACCGGCAGGGGTCAAGAGACCCAGTACTTC,CASSLTGRGQETQYF
TRBV5-1,TRBD2,many,TRBJ2-7,TGCGCCAGCAGCTCATCTACGGGGGGCGAGCAGTACTTC,CASSSSTGGEQYF
TRBV27,NA,many,TRBJ2-1,TGTGCCAGCAGTGAGGACTATTCGTCCTACAATGAGCAGTTCTTC,CASSEDYSSYNEQFF
TRBV6-2/TRBV6-3,NA,many,TRBJ1-5,TGTGCCAGCAGTTACGGGGGAGTTAGCAATCAGCCCCAGCATTTT,CASSYGGVSNQPQHF
TRBV6-1,NA,NA,TRBJ2-4,TGTGCCAGTCAAGAAGCCAAAAACATTCAGTACTTC,CASQEAKNIQYF
TRBV6-5,NA,many,TRBJ2-7,TGTGCCAGCAGTTACTCGTATGCAGGGGCTAAATCCTACGAGCAGTACTTC,CASSYSYAGAKSYEQYF